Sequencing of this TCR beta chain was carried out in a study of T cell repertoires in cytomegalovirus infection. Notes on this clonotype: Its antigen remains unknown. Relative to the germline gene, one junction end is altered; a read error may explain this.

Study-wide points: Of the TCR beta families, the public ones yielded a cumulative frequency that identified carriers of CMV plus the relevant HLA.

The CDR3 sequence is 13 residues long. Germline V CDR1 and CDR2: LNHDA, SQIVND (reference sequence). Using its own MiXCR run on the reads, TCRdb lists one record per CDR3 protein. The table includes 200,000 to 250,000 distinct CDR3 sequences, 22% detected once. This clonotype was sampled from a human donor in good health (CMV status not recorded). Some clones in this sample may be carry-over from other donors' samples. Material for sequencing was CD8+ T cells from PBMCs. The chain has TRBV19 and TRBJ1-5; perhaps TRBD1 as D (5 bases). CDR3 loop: CVSSTTENQPQHF. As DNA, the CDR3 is TGTGTCAGTAGTACGACAGAAAATCAGCCCCAGCATTTT.